This T cell receptor beta chain was found in a study of STAT5B mutations in CD4+ large granular lymphocyte leukemia. The assay was immunoSEQ multiplex PCR, and TCRdb's table has in-frame clones only and misses some. The repertoire holds about 48,000 clones, 60% to 75% seen once, with about 1.5% in the top ten. About this clone itself: Its antigen is unidentified.

Findings of the study overall: Compared with healthy controls (2/35), patient top clones favored TRBV06 (8/27). No patients shared main leukemic clonotypes, though about 25% appeared at low frequency elsewhere.

This CDR3 is built from 13 residues. CDR1 is SEHNR, CDR2 FQNEAQ, per germline (reference sequence). V was cut by 3 bases and J by 8 bases, with 11 bases left in between. Healthy controls were blood donor buffy coats. Sequenced: CD4+ T cells from blood buffy coats. The J gene is TRBJ2-1, the V gene TRBV7-9, with D perhaps matching TRBD1 (5 bases). This TCR was sampled from a human donor in good health. CDR3: CASSLLGVHEQFF. Here the CDR3 DNA reads TGTGCCAGCAGCTTGCTAGGGGTTCATGAGCAGTTCTTC.